The 15 T cell receptor beta chains below all came from one sample that was sequenced in a study of blood T cells in healthy people across ages. Sample-barcoded 5' priming and a J-beta primer mix drove a second PCR of roughly 6 to 12 cycles. TCRdb itself ran the 5' RACE reads through MiXCR, one entry per CDR3 protein. The table lists 1.4 million or so distinct CDR3 sequences, approximately 43% of them singletons. The material sequenced was blood. These receptor sequences come from a young woman in good health.

Regarding this clonotype: Germline and junction disagree at one end, which may indicate a read error. The chain has TRBV7-2 and TRBJ2-3; 11 nucleotides align to TRBD2. This CDR3 region has 17 residues. Looked up from germline, CDR1 is SGHTA and CDR2 is FQGNSA. The CDR3 nucleotides read TGTGCCAGCAGCTTAATGGGACTAGCGGTAGGCACAGATGCGCAGTATTTT. It is translated as CASSLMGLAVGTDAQYF.

V and J are TRBV5-1 and TRBJ2-5; TRBD2 matches 11 bases. Germline V CDR1 and CDR2: SGHRS, YFSETQ. V was clipped by 0 bases and J by 11 bases; unmatched bases: 12. This CDR3 contains 16 residues. CDR3 DNA sequence: TGCGCCAGCAGCTTGGCGACTAGCGGGATAACGGTGGAGCAGTACTTC. Translating gives CASSLATSGITVEQYF.

This clonotype was counted ten times or more. V is TRBV20-1 and J is TRBJ1-2; D not resolved. Trimming cost V 0 bases and J 6 bases, with 11 bases left between them. The CDR3 covers 13 residues. CDR1 and CDR2 (germline): DFQATT, SNEGSKA (reference sequence). Here the CDR3 DNA reads TGCAGTGCTAGAGATCTCGGCCAGCATGGCTACACCTTC. As protein: CSARDLGQHGYTF.

The V call is TRBV20-1, the J call TRBJ2-7, with 11 positions matching TRBD2. The J call may not be correct, given that the DNA end is closer to TRBJ2-5. CDR3 length equals 14 residues. Germline values: CDR1 DFQATT, CDR2 SNEGSKA (reference sequence). The CDR3 here is CSTTSGDRGKTQYF. The CDR3 nucleotides read TGCAGTACGACTAGCGGGGACCGGGGAAAGACCCAGTACTTC.

V and J are TRBV5-6 and TRBJ1-2; D not resolved. Trimming removed 1 base from V and 2 bases from J, with 9 bases in between. This CDR3 is built from 14 residues. CDR1 and CDR2 (germline): SGHDT, YYEEEE. CDR3 sequence reads: CASSLRPNNYGYTF. In nucleotides, the CDR3 is TGTGCCAGCAGCTTGCGTCCAAACAACTATGGCTACACCTTC.

This clonotype was detected only once. This chain uses TRBV6-5 with TRBJ2-7; D tentatively reads TRBD1 or TRBD2 (5 bases each). Trimming removed 7 bases from V and 5 bases from J, with 21 bases in between. CDR3 size: 15 residues. CDR1 is MNHEY and CDR2 is SVGAGI in the germline V gene. CDR3 sequence reads: CASTPARDVFHEQYF. The CDR3, as DNA: TGTGCCAGCACCCCGGCCCGGGACGTTTTTCACGAGCAGTACTTC.

The chain carries TRBV4-3 and TRBJ2-5; 10 bases match TRBD2. This CDR3 comprises 16 residues. V was pared by 0 bases and J by 11 bases, with 12 bases of the junction left unmatched. In germline, CDR1 is LGHNA, CDR2 YSLEER. The CDR3 region is CASSQDSSGRGSEQYF. CDR3 nucleotide sequence: TGCGCCAGCAGCCAAGATTCCAGCGGGAGGGGTAGTGAGCAGTACTTC.

The chain recombines TRBV27 with TRBJ2-5, with TRBD2 matching over 14 bases. The tail of the sequence fits TRBJ2-7 better, so the J call may be wrong. CDR1 and CDR2 from the germline V gene are MNHEY and SMNVEV (reference sequence). The CDR3 is 16 residues long. This CDR3 is CASSLRGLAGDLEQYF. The CDR3 DNA is TGTGCCAGCAGTTTACGGGGACTAGCGGGAGATCTCGAGCAGTACTTC.

The chain couples TRBV4-3 to TRBJ2-5; D is unclear. Germline CDR1 LGHNA, CDR2 YSLEER. Trimming took 1 base from V and 2 from J, leaving 20 bases between them. The CDR3 totals 18 residues. The CDR3 here is CASSQAYGWRRGQETQYF. The CDR3 nucleotides read TGCGCCAGCAGCCAAGCTTACGGGTGGAGACGTGGGCAAGAGACCCAGTACTTC.

As regards this clonotype: This may be a read error, as it is one base from a much larger clone. The rearrangement links TRBV6-2 or TRBV6-3 to TRBJ2-1, with D unclear. V lost 5 bases, J lost 10 bases, and 12 bases lay in between. Germline CDR1 and CDR2: MNHEY and SVGEGT. The CDR3 length is 12 residues. The DNA of the CDR3 is TGTGCCAGCAGTACCAGCTCCTACGAGCAGTTCTTC. Translated: CASSTSSYEQFF.

This clonotype has a handful of counts. V gene TRBV20-1 combines with J gene TRBJ2-7, with 9 bases matching TRBD2. The V and J ends lost 0 bases and 2 bases, in that order; junction bases with no gene match: 11. Germline CDR1 reads DFQATT; CDR2 reads SNEGSKA (reference sequence). This CDR3 comprises 17 residues. The CDR3 is CSARDSVGLAGTYEQYF. CDR3 DNA: TGCAGTGCTAGAGACAGCGTGGGGCTAGCGGGGACCTACGAGCAGTACTTC.

The rearrangement links TRBV30 to TRBJ1-1; D unresolved. Germline V gene data show CDR1 as GTSNPN and CDR2 as SVGIG (reference sequence). Trimming took 0 bases from V and 4 from J, leaving 12 bases between them. CDR3 length: 14 residues. CDR3 sequence (DNA): TGTGCCTGGAGTGTACGAAGGGAGGTCACTGAAGCTTTCTTT. Translating it yields CAWSVRREVTEAFF. The full variable domain, with the rest looked up from reference TRBV30 and TRBJ1-1, is SQTIHQWPATLVQPVGSPLSLECTVEGTSNPNLYWYRQAAGRGLQLLFYSVGIGQISSEVPQNLSASRPQDRQFILSSKKLLLSDSGFYLCAWSVRREVTEAFFGQGTRLTVV.

The rearrangement uses TRBV4-1 and TRBJ2-1; 7 nucleotides line up with TRBD2. The J call could be wrong; TRBJ2-7 is a better fit for the DNA end. The CDR3 totals 16 residues. The germline CDR1 and CDR2 sequences are MGHRA and YSYEKL. The CDR3 DNA reads TGCGCCAGCAGCCCGCTAGCGGCCTTACTCTACAATGAGCAGTACTTC. Translation: CASSPLAALLYNEQYF.

DNA for the CDR3: TGCGCCAGCAGCTTATTAGTGGCGAAGGGCACAGATACGCAGTATTTT. This gives the protein CASSLLVAKGTDTQYF. The chain employs TRBV5-1 and TRBJ2-3; D gene uncertain. V lost 2 bases and J 1 base, leaving 14 bases between the germline ends. Looked up from germline, CDR1 is SGHRS and CDR2 is YFSETQ. The CDR3 length is 16 residues.

This clonotype has a handful of counts. The gene calls are TRBV4-2 and TRBJ2-7; D possibly corresponds to TRBD1 (6 bases). Trimming removed 0 bases from V and 2 bases from J, with 11 bases in between. The germline gives CDR1 LGHNA, CDR2 YNFKEQ. The CDR3 extends over 15 amino acids. The CDR3 reads CASSQDQQGPYEQYF. CDR3 DNA sequence: TGTGCCAGCAGCCAAGATCAACAGGGCCCCTACGAGCAGTACTTC.